A single T cell receptor beta chain is shown here with its context. Under the authors' procedure: Quantification of nucleated cells was approximated via reference gene primer amplification. This table comes from immunoSEQ multiplex PCR, and its TCRdb copy is limited to in-frame clones, with some not included. V, J and clone size were drawn from that table, and D and trimming were deduced from the DNA. The sample records 150,000 to 160,000 clones, around 83% being singletons. The data derive from a study of blood T cell repertoires in COVID-19. Study-wide context: Both acute and convalescent COVID-19 samples were obtained from the United States, Italy and Spain. The analysed material was cDNA or gDNA that came from T cells, B-cell-depleted T cells, or PBMCs.

The CDR3 totals 15 residues. Germline CDR1 LGHDT, CDR2 YNNKEL (reference sequence). The V gene end was trimmed by 4 bases and the J gene end by 7 bases; junction bases not matched to a gene: 11. Seattle participants joined during active infection and were tracked over time. The rearrangement uses TRBV3-1 (or the pseudogene TRBV3-2) and TRBJ1-1, with 8 nucleotides matching TRBD1. Material for sequencing was peripheral blood. This TCR derives from an older woman with COVID-19, enrolled during active disease. The DNA for the CDR3 is TGTGCCAGCAGCCTCCGGACAGGGAAAAGCGGTGAAGCTTTCTTT. As protein: CASSLRTGKSGEAFF.